This TCR beta chain is drawn from a study of blood T cell repertoires in COVID-19. Overall study context: Collection of acute and convalescent COVID-19 samples took place in the United States, Italy and Spain. Nucleic acid was either cDNA or gDNA, and it came from T cells, B-cell-depleted T cells, or PBMCs.

Clinical histories supplied by participants themselves formed the basis of cohort assignment. Trimming removed 1 base at V and 2 bases at J, with 9 bases between. Germline V CDR1 and CDR2: SGHTA, FQGTGA. The CDR3 sequence is 14 residues long. As originally analysed: Amplification of reference gene primers provided the estimated nucleated cell counts. This table comes from immunoSEQ multiplex PCR, and its TCRdb copy is limited to in-frame clones, with some not included. D and trimming come from the DNA, and the V and J calls and clone size come from that table. The data show approximately 150,000 clones, around 84% seen once.

V and J are TRBV7-3 and TRBJ2-7, with D possibly being TRBD1 (6 bases). The receptor comes from a man aged 40-50 years with acute COVID-19. Sequencing was performed on PBMCs or T cells enriched from blood (not recorded which). For the CDR3, the DNA is TGTGCCAGCAGCTTAAATGGGGGCCCCTACGAGCAGTACTTC. Protein product: CASSLNGGPYEQYF.